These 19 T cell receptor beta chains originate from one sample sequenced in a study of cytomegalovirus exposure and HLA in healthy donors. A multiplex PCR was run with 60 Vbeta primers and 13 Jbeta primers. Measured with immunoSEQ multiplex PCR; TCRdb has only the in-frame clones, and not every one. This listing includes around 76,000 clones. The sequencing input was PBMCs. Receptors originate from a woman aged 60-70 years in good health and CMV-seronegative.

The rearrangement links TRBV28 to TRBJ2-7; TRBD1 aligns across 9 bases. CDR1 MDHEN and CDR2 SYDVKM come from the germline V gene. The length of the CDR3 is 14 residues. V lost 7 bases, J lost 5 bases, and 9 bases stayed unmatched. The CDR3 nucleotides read TGTGCCAGCATCCTCGGGACAGGGATCGACGAGCAGTACTTC. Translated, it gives CASILGTGIDEQYF.

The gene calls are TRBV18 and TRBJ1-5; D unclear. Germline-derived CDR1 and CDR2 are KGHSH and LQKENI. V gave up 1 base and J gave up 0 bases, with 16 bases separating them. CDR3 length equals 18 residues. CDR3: CASSPHPPGEGSNQPQHF. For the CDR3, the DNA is TGTGCCAGCTCACCACACCCCCCAGGCGAGGGTAGCAATCAGCCCCAGCATTTT.

The CDR3 loop is CASSGDMATGELFF. In DNA form, the CDR3 reads TGTGCCAGCAGCGGGGACATGGCCACCGGGGAGCTGTTTTTT. This chain joins TRBV9 and TRBJ2-2; TRBD1 might be the D (6 bases). This CDR3 spans 14 amino acids. Trimming pared 3 bases from V and 4 bases from J, leaving 10 bases between. Germline V lookup: CDR1 SGDLS, CDR2 YYNGEE.

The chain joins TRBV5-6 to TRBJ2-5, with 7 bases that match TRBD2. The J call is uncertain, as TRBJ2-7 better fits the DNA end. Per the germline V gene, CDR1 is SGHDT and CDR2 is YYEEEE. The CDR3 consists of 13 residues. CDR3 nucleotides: TGTGCCAGCACCGGGTGGGGGGGTGCCGAGCAGTACTTC. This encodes CASTGWGGAEQYF.

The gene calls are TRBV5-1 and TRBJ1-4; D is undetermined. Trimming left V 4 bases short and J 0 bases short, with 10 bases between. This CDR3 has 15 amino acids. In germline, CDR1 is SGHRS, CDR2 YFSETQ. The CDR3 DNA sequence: TGCGCCAGCAGCCCAGACACATCAACTAATGAAAAACTGTTTTTT. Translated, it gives CASSPDTSTNEKLFF.

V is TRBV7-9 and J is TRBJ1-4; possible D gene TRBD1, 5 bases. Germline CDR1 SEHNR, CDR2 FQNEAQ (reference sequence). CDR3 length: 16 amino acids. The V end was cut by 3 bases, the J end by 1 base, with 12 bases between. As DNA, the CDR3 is TGTGCCAGCAGCTTGGGTTCGGGGGGAACTAATGAAAAACTGTTTTTT. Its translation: CASSLGSGGTNEKLFF.

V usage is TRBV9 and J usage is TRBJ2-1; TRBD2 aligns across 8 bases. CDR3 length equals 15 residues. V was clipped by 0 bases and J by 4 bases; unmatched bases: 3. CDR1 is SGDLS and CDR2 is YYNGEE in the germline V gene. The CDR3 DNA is TGTGCCAGCAGCGTAGGGGGGACTAGGTACAATGAGCAGTTCTTC. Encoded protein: CASSVGGTRYNEQFF. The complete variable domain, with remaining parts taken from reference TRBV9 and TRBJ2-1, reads DSGVTQTPKHLITATGQRVTLRCSPRSGDLSVYWYQQSLDQGLQFLIQYYNGEERAKGNILERFSAQQFPDLHSELNLSSLELGDSALYFCASSVGGTRYNEQFFGPGTRLTVL.

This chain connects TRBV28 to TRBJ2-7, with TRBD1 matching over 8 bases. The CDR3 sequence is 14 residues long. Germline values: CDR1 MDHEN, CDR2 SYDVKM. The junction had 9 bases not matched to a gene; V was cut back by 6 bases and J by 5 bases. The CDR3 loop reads CASRSGTGVNEQYF. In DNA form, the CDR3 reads TGTGCCAGCAGATCCGGGACAGGAGTAAACGAGCAGTACTTC.

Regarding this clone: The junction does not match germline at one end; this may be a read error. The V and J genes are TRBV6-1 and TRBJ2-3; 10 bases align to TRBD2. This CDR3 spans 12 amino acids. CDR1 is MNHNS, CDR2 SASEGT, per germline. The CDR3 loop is CALAGDTDTQYF. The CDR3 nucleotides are TGCGCTCTAGCGGGGGACACAGATACGCAGTATTTT.

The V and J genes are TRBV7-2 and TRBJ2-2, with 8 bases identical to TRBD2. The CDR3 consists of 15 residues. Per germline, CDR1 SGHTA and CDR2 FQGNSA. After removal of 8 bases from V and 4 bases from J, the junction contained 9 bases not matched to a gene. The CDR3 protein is CASDPGLGSTGELFF. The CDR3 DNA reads TGTGCCAGCGACCCGGGACTAGGGTCCACCGGGGAGCTGTTTTTT.

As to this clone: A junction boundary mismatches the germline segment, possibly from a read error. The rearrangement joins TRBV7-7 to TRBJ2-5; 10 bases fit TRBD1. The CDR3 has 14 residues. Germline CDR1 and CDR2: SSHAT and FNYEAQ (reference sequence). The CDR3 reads CASSSTGGSETQYF. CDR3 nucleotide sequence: TGTGCTAGCAGCTCGACAGGGGGCTCAGAGACCCAGTACTTC.

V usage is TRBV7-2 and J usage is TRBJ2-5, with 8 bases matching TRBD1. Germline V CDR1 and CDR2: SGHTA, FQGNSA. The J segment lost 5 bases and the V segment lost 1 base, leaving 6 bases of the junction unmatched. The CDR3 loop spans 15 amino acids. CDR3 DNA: TGTGCCAGCAGCTTAGGGGACAGGCAAGTGGAGACCCAGTACTTC. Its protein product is CASSLGDRQVETQYF.

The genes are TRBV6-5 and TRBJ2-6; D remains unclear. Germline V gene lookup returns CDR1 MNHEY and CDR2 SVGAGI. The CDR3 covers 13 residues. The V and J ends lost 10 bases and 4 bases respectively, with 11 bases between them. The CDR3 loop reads CATYLRGANVLTF. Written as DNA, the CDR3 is TGTGCCACCTATCTTCGAGGGGCCAACGTCCTGACTTTC.

In DNA, the CDR3 is TGTGCCAGCGGATTACCCCAGGGGGGACGGGCTTTCTTT. Protein sequence: CASGLPQGGRAFF. The chain uses TRBV7-2 and TRBJ1-1; TRBD1 matches 7 bases. The CDR3 length is 13 residues. Trimming cost V 8 bases and J 11 bases; bases outside gene matches: 14. CDR1 is SGHTA and CDR2 is FQGNSA in the germline V gene.

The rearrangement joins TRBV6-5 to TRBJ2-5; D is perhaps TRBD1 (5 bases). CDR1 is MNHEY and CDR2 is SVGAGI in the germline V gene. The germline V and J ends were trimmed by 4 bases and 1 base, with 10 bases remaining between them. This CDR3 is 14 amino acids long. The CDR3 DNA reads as TGTGCCAGCAGTTTTGTTGGGGCCCAAGAGACCCAGTACTTC. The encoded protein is CASSFVGAQETQYF.

CDR3 bases: TGCGCCAGCAGCTTGAGAGGGGGAGAGACCCAGTACTTC. It is translated as CASSLRGGETQYF. The chain links TRBV5-1 to TRBJ2-5, with a possible D match to TRBD1 (6 bases). This CDR3 spans 13 amino acids. The germline V and J ends were trimmed by 1 base and 4 bases, with 8 bases remaining between them. CDR1 SGHRS and CDR2 YFSETQ come from the germline V gene.

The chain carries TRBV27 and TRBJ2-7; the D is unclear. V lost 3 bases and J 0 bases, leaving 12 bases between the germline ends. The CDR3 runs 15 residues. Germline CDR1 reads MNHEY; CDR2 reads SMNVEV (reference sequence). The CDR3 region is CASSFGVALSYEQYF. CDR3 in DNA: TGTGCCAGCAGTTTTGGTGTGGCCCTCTCCTACGAGCAGTACTTC.

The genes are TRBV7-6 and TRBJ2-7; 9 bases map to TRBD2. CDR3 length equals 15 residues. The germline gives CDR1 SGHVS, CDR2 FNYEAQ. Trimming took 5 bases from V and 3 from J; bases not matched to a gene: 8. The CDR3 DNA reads TGTGCCAGCAGCCGTATAGCGGGAGTATACTACGAGCAGTACTTC. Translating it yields CASSRIAGVYYEQYF.

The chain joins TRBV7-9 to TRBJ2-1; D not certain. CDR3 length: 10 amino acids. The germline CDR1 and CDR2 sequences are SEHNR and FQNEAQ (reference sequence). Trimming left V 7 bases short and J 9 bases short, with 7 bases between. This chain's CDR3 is CASTPTEQFF. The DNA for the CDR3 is TGTGCCAGCACCCCTACTGAGCAGTTCTTC. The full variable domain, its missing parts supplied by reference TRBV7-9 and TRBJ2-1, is DTGVSQNPRHKITKRGQNVTFRCDPISEHNRLYWYRQTLGQGPEFLTYFQNEAQLEKSRLLSDRFSAERPKGSFSTLEIQRTEQGDSAMYLCASTPTEQFFGPGTRLTVL.